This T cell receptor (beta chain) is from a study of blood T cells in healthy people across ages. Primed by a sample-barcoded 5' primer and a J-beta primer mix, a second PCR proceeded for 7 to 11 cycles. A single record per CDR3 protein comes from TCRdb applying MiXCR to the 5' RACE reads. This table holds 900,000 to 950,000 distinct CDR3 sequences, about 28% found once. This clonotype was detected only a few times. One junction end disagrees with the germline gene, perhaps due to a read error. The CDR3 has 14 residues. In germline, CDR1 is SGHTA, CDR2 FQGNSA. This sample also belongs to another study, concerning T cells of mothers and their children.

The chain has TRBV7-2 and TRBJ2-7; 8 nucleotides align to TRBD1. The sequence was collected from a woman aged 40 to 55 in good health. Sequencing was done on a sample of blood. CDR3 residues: CVSSSGQGAYEQYF. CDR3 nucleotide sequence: TGTGTCAGCAGCTCAGGACAGGGAGCCTACGAGCAGTACTTC.